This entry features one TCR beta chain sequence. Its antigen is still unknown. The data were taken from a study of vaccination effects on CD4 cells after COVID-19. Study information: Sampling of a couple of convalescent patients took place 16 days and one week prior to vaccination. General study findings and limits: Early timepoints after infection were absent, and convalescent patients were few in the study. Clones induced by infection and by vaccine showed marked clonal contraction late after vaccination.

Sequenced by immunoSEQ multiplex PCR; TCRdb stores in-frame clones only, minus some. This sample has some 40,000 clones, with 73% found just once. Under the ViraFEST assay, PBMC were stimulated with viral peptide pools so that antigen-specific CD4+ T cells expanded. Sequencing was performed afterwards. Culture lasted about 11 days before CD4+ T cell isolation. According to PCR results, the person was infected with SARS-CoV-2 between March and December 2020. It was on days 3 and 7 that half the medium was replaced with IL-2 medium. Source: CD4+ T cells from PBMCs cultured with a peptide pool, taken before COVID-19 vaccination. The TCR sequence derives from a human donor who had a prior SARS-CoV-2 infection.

The CDR3 sequence: CASSQSNRCGGWSLEKTINYGYTF. In DNA form, the CDR3 reads TGCGCCAGCAGTCAATCAAATCGGTGCGGGGGTTGGAGTCTCGAAAAGACTATTAACTATGGCTACACCTTC. V and J are TRBV23-1 and TRBJ1-2, with D perhaps matching TRBD1 (5 bases). TRBV23-1 is placed among ORFs of uncertain function. Between the trimmed V and J ends, which lost 0 bases and 1 base, there was a span of 36 bases. This CDR3 contains 24 residues.